The T cell receptor (beta chain) under discussion was sequenced for a study of cytomegalovirus exposure and HLA in healthy donors. Researchers ran the PCR with 60 Vbeta and 13 Jbeta primers. Assay: immunoSEQ multiplex PCR; the TCRdb copy retains only in-frame clones and omits some. The sample has over 150,000 clones; over 60% are singletons. V shed 2 bases, J shed 6 bases, and the junction held 9 bases outside the gene matches. The CDR3 loop spans 17 amino acids. From germline, CDR1 is SGHTA and CDR2 FQGTGA. The donors were healthy bone marrow donors. Study-level results: CMV serostatus stood as the only immune exposure information on hand. DRB1 showed the most TCR associations and HLA-C the fewest in a later analysis, as rates varied by HLA locus. Later genetic work tied a missense DCLRE1C variant to beta-chain V and J trimming.

Of note for this clone: Its antigen is currently unknown.

The chain employs TRBV7-3 and TRBJ2-1; TRBD1 agrees at 11 bases. The sequenced sample consisted of PBMCs. The TCR originated in a woman aged 25 to 39 in good health and CMV-seronegative. The CDR3 DNA reads as TGTGCCAGCAGCTTAGCTGGGGGGACAGGGGGACTCAATGAGCAGTTCTTC. Amino acid sequence: CASSLAGGTGGLNEQFF.